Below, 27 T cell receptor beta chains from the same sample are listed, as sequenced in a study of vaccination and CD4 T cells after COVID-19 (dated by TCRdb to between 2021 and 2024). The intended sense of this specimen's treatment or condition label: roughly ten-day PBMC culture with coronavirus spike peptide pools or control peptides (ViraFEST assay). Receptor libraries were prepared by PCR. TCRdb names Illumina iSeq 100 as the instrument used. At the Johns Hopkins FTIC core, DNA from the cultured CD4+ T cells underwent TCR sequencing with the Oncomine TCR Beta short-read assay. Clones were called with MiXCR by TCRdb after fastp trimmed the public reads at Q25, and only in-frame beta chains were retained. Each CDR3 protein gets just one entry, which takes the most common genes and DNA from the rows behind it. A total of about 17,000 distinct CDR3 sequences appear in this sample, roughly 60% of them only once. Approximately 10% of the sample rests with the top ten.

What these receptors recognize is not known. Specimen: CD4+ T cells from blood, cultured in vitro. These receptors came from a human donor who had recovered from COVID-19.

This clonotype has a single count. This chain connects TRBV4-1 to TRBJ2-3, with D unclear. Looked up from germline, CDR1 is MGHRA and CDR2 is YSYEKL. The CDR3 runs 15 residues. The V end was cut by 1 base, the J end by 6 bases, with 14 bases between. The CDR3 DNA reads TGCGCCAGCAGCCAAGGTAGCTCGTGGGCGGATACGCAGTATTTT. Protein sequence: CASSQGSSWADTQYF.

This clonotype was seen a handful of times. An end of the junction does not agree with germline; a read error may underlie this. The CDR3 is CASSPRTGGSGNTGELFF. DNA of the CDR3: TGTGCTAGCAGCCCCCGGACAGGGGGCAGTGGGAACACCGGGGAGCTGTTTTTT. The V call is TRBV7-7, the J call TRBJ2-2; TRBD1 matches at 11 bases. The CDR3 is made up of 18 amino acids. Per the germline V gene, CDR1 is SSHAT and CDR2 is FNYEAQ (reference sequence).

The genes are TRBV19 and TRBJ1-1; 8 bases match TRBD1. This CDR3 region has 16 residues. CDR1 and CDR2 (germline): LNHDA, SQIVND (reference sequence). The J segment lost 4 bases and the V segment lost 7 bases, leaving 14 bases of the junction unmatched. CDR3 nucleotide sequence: TGTGCCAGTACCAACAACGCCGGGACAGGCGGCACTGAAGCTTTCTTT. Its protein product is CASTNNAGTGGTEAFF.

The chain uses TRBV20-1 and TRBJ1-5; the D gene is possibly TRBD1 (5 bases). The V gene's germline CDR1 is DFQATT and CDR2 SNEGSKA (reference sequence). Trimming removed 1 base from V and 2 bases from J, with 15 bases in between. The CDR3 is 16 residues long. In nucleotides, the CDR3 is TGCAGTGCTAGAGGACAAGGGGAAGGAGGCAATCAGCCCCAGCATTTT. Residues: CSARGQGEGGNQPQHF.

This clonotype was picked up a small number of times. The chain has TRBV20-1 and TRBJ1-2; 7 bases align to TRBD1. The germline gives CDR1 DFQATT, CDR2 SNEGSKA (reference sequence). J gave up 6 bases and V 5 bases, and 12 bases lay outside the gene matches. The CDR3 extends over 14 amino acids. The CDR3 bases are TGCAGTGCTCCTTATGACAGGGATCGCGATGGCTACACCTTC. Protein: CSAPYDRDRDGYTF.

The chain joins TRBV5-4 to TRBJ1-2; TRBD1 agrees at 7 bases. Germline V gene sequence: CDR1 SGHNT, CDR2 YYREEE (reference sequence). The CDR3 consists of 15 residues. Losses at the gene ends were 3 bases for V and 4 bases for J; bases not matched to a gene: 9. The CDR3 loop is CASSSGQKIPYGYTF. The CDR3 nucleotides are TGTGCCAGCAGCTCGGGACAGAAGATCCCCTATGGCTACACCTTC.

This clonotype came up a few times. The CDR3 here is CSASSQGKLAESSYNEQFF. The CDR3 nucleotides read TGCAGTGCTAGCTCCCAGGGCAAACTAGCGGAGAGCTCCTACAATGAGCAGTTCTTC. The chain combines TRBV20-1 with TRBJ2-1; 8 bases map to TRBD2. The junction had 16 bases not matched to a gene; V was cut back by 3 bases and J by 0 bases. The germline V gene has CDR1 DFQATT and CDR2 SNEGSKA (reference sequence). There are 19 residues in the CDR3.

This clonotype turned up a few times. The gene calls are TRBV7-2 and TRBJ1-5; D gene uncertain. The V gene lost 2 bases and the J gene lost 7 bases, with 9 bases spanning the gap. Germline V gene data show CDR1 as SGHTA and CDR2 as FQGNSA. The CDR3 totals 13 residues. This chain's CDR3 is CASSLQERQPQHF. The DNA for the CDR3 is TGTGCCAGCAGCTTACAAGAGCGACAGCCCCAGCATTTT.

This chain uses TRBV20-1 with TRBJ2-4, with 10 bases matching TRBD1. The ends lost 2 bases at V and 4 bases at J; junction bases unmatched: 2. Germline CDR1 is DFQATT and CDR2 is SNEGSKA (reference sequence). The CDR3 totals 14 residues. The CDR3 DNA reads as TGCAGTGCTAGAAGGACAGGGGGGAAAAACATTCAGTACTTC. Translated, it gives CSARRTGGKNIQYF.

In DNA form, the CDR3 reads TGTGCCAGCAGCTTTGGCGGGAGCGGTTACAATGAGCAGTTCTTC. As protein: CASSFGGSGYNEQFF. The chain is built from TRBV7-2 and TRBJ2-1, with TRBD2 matching over 7 bases. Germline V CDR1 and CDR2: SGHTA, FQGNSA. Losses at the gene ends were 3 bases for V and 4 bases for J; bases not matched to a gene: 6. The CDR3 spans 15 residues.

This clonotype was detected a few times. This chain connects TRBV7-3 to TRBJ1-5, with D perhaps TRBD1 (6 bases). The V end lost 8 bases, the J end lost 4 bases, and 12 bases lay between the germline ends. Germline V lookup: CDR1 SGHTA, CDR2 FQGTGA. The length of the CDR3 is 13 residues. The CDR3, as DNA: TGTGCCAGCTCGGCAGGGGCGAATCAGCCCCAGCATTTT. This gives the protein CASSAGANQPQHF.

In DNA form, the CDR3 reads TGTGCCAGCAGCTTAGATCGGTTAAAAGATACGCAGTATTTT. It translates to CASSLDRLKDTQYF. The chain employs TRBV11-3 and TRBJ2-3; unclear D gene. The CDR3 is 14 residues long. CDR1 is SGHNT, CDR2 YENEEA, per germline. Trimming pared 0 bases from V and 5 bases from J, leaving 9 bases between. The variable domain in full, with the rest retrieved from reference TRBV11-3 and TRBJ2-3, is EAGVVQSPRYKIIEKKQPVAFWCNPISGHNTLYWYLQNLGQGPELLIRYENEEAVDDSQLPKDRFSAERLKGVDSTLKIQPAELGDSAVYLCASSLDRLKDTQYFGPGTRLTVL.

As DNA, the CDR3 is TGCAGTGCCCCAGGGGGGGGCTACGAGCAGTACTTC. It specifies CSAPGGGYEQYF. The chain employs TRBV20-1 and TRBJ2-7; tentatively, D is TRBD1 or TRBD2 (7 bases each). V was trimmed by 6 bases and J by 3 bases, leaving 12 bases between them. This CDR3 region has 12 residues. The germline V gene has CDR1 DFQATT and CDR2 SNEGSKA (reference sequence).

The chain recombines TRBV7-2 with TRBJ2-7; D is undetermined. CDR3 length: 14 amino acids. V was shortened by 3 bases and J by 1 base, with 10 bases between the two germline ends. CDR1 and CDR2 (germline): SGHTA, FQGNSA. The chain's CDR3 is CASSFPLRSYEQYF. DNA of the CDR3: TGTGCCAGCAGCTTCCCCCTAAGATCCTACGAGCAGTACTTC.

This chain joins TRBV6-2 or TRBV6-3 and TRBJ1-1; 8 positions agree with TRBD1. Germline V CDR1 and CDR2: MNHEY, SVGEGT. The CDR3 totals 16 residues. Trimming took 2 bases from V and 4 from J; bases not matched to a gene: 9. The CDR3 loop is CASSYRWTGSGTEAFF. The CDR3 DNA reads TGTGCCAGCAGTTACCGTTGGACAGGGTCAGGCACTGAAGCTTTCTTT.

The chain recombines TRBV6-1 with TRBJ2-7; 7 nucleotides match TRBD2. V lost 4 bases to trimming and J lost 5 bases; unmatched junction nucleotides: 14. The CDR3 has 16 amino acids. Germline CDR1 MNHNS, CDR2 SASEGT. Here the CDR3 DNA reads TGTGCCAGCAGTGTGCGGGGGAACATCGGGTCCCACGAGCAGTACTTC. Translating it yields CASSVRGNIGSHEQYF.

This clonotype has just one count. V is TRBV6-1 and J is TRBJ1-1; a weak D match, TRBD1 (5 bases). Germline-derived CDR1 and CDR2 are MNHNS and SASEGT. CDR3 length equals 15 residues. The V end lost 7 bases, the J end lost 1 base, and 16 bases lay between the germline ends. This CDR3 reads CASTFITGENTEAFF. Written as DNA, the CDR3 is TGTGCCAGCACGTTTATTACAGGAGAGAACACTGAAGCTTTCTTT.

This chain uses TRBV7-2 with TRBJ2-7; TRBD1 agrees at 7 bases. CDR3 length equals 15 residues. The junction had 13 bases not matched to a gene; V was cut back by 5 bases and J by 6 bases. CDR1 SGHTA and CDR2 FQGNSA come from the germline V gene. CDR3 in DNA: TGTGCCAGCAGCGCCCGACAGGGAGATTTAGGCGAGCAGTACTTC. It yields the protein CASSARQGDLGEQYF.

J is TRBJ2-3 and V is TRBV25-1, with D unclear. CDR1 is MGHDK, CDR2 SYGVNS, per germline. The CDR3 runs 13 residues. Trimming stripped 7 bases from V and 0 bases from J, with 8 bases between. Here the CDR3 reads CASTRFSTDTQYF. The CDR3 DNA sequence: TGTGCCAGCACCAGGTTTAGCACAGATACGCAGTATTTT.

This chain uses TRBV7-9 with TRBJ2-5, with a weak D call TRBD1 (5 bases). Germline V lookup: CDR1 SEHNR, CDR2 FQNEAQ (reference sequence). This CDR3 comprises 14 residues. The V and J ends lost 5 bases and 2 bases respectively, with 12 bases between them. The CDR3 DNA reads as TGTGCCAGCAGCCTGACAGTGGTACAAGAGACCCAGTACTTC. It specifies CASSLTVVQETQYF.

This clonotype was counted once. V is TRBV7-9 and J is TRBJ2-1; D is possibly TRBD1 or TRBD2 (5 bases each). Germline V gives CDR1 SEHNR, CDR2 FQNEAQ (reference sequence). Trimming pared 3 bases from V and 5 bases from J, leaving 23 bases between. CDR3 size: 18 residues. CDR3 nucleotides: TGTGCCAGCAGCTTCTACCTTCGAGTGGAATGGGGACACAATGAGCAGTTCTTC. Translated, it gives CASSFYLRVEWGHNEQFF.

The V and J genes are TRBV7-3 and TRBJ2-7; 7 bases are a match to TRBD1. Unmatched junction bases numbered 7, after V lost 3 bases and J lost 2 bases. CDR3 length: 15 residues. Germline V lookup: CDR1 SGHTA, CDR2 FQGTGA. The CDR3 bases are TGTGCCAGCAGCTTGTCTCGGGACAGTACCTACGAGCAGTACTTC. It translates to CASSLSRDSTYEQYF.

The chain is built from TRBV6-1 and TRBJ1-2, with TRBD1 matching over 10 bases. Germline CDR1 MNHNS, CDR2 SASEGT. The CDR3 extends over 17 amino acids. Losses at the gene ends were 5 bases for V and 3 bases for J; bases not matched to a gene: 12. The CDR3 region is CASSPRWTGGKYYGYTF. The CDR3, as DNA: TGTGCCAGCAGTCCGCGGTGGACAGGGGGGAAGTACTATGGCTACACCTTC.

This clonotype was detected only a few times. The CDR3 DNA sequence: TGTGCCAGCAGTGCCGGGCCCTCCCCGCCCCAGCATTTT. Translation: CASSAGPSPPQHF. This chain links TRBV27 with TRBJ1-5; D not resolved. The CDR3 has 13 residues. Germline loops: CDR1 MNHEY, CDR2 SMNVEV (reference sequence). Trimming stripped 5 bases from V and 9 bases from J, with 14 bases between.

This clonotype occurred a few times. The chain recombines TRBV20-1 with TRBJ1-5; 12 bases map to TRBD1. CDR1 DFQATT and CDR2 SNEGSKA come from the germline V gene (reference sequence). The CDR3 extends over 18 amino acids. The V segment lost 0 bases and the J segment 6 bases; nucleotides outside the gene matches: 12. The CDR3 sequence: CSARDSGTGGAGSQPQHF. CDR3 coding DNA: TGCAGTGCTAGAGATTCAGGGACAGGGGGCGCGGGGAGTCAGCCCCAGCATTTT.

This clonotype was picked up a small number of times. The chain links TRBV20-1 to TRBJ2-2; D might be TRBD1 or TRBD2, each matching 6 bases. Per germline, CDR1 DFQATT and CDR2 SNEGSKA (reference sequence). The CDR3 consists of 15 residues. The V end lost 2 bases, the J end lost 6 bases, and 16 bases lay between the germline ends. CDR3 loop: CSARRGGGAAGELFF. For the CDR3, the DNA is TGCAGTGCTAGACGTGGGGGCGGGGCGGCCGGGGAGCTGTTTTTT.

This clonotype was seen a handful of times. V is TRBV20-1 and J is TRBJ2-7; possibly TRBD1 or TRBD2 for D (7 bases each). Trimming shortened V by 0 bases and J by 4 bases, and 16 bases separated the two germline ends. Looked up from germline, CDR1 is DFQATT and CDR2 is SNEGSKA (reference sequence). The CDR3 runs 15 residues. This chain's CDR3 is CSARDPRGGSYEQYF. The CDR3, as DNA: TGCAGTGCTAGAGATCCCAGGGGGGGGTCTTACGAGCAGTACTTC.